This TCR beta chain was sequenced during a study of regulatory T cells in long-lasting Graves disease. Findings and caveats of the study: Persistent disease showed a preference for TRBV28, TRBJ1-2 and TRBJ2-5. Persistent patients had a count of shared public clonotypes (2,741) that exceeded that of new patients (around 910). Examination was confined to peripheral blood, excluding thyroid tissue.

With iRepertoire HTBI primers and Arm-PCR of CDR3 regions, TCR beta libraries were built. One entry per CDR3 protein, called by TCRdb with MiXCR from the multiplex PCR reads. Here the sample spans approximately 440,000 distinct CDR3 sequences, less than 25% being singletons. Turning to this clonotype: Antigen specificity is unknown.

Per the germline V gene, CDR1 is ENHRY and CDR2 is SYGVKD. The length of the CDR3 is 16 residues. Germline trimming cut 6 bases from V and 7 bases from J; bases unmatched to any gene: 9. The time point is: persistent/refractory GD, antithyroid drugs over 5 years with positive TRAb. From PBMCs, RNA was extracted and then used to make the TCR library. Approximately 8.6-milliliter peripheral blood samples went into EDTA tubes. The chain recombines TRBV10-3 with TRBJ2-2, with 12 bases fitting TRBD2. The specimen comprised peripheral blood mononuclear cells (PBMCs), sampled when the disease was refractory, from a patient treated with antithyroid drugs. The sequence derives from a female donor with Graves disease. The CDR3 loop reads CAIRDLAGGPSGELFF. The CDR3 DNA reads TGTGCCATCAGAGACCTAGCGGGAGGGCCAAGCGGGGAGCTGTTTTTT.